This TCR beta chain originates from a study of T cells in Graves' hyperthyroidism and ophthalmopathy. Extraction of PBMCs used 8 to 10 ml of fresh peripheral blood. It was RNA transcripts that yielded the amplified TCR beta CDR3 regions. Using the HTBI primer set, a first-round RT-PCR was run on the TCR CDR3. TCRdb redid the calling of the multiplex PCR reads with MiXCR, one entry per CDR3 protein. The sample lists around 340,000 distinct CDR3 sequences; about 15% were seen once. This clonotype was seen more than once but under ten times. Its antigen is as yet unknown. The length of the CDR3 is 16 residues. Germline CDR1 is KGHDR and CDR2 is SFDVKD. V gave up 4 bases and J gave up 7 bases; unmatched junction bases: 6. Study results and limitations: Blood also contained most expanded thyroid clonotypes above 0.001. From stable hyperthyroidism, ophthalmopathy was set apart by a 13 V-J model.

Source material: blood. The chain employs TRBV24-1 and TRBJ2-1; TRBD2 agrees at 13 bases. The source of this sequence is a man between 25 and 39 years old with Graves' hyperthyroidism. CDR3 loop: CATSDLPGLAGNEQFF. CDR3 nucleotides: TGTGCCACCAGTGACCTGCCGGGACTAGCGGGAAATGAGCAGTTCTTC.